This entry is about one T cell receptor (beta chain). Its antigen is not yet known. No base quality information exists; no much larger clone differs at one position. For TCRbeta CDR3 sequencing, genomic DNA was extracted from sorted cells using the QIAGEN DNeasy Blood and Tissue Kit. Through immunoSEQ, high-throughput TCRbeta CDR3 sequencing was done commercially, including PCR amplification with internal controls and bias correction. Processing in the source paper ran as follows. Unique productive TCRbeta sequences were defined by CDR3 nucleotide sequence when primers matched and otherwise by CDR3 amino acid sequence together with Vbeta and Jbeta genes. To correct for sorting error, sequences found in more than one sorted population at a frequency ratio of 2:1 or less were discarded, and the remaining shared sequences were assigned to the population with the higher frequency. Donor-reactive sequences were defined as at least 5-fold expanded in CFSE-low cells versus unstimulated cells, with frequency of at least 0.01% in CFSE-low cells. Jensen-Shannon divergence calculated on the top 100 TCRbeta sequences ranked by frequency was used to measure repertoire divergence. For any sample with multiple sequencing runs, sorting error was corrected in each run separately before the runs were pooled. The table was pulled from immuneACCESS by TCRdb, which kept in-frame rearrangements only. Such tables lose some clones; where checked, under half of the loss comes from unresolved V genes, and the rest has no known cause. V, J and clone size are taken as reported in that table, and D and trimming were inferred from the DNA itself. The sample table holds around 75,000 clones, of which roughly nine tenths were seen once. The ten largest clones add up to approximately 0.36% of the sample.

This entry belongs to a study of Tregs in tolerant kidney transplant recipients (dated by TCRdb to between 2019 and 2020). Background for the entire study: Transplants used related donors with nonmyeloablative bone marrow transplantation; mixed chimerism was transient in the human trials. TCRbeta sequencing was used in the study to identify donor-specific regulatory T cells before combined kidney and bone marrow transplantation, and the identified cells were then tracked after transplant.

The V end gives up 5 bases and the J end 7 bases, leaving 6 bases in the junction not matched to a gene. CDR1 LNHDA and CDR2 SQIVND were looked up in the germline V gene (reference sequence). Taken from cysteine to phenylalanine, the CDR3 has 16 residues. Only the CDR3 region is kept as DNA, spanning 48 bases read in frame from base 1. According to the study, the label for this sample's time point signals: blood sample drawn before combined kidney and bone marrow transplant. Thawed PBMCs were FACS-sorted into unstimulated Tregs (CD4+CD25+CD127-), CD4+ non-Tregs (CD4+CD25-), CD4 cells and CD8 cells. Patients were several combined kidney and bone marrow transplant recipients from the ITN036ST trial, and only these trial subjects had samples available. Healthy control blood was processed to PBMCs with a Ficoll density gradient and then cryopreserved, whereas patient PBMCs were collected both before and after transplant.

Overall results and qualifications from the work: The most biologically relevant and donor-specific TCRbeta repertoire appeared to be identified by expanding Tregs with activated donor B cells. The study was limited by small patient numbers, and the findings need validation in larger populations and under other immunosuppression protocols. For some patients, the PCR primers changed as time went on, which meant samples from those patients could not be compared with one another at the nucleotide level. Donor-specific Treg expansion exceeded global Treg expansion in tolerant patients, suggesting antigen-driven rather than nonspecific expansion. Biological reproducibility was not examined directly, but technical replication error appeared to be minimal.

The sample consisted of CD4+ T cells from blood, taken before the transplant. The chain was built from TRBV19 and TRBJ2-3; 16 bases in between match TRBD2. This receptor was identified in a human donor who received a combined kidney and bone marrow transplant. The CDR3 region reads CASSVPGLAGGHTQYF. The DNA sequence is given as TGTGCCAGTAGTGTGCCGGGACTAGCGGGAGGGCATACGCAGTATTTT.